Below are 30 T cell receptor beta chains sequenced from a single sample in a study of graft-versus-host responses after intestinal transplantation. Some clones are missing from TCRdb's copy, which holds only in-frame ones; the method was immunoSEQ multiplex PCR. Seen here are some 7,000 clones, more than 30% observed once, and the top ten hold 3.6%. Around 200,000 CFSE-labeled responder cells were plated with around 200,000 irradiated, violet-dye-labeled stimulator cells. The sequencing here drew on alloreactive CD8+ T cells from a mixed lymphocyte reaction culture, taken before transplantation. Subset given: CFSE-low proliferating T cells sorted from approximately 6-day pre-transplant mixed lymphocyte reaction (GvH or HvG direction). The receptor set was obtained from a human patient who was an organ donor for intestinal transplantation.

This chain connects TRBV14 to TRBJ2-7, with D possibly matching TRBD1 (6 bases). The length of the CDR3 is 14 residues. The germline CDR1 and CDR2 sequences are SGHDN and FVKESK. Trimming took off 3 bases at V and 3 bases at J, with 12 bases between the two ends. DNA for the CDR3: TGTGCCAGCAGCCAGGGACATGGGGGCTACGAGCAGTACTTC. Encoded protein: CASSQGHGGYEQYF.

In this sample, this clone turned up a few times. CDR3 amino acids: CASSEYSSYEQYF. The DNA of the CDR3 is TGTGCCAGCAGTGAATACAGCTCCTACGAGCAGTACTTC. V and J are TRBV25-1 and TRBJ2-7; D gene ambiguous. This CDR3 has 13 amino acids. CDR1 and CDR2 from the germline V gene are MGHDK and SYGVNS. Trimming took 0 bases from V and 0 from J, leaving 3 bases between them.

There are a few counts of this clone. The chain links TRBV4-1 to TRBJ2-1, with TRBD2 matching over 10 bases. There are 15 residues in the CDR3. With 4 bases clipped from V and 6 bases from J, the junction kept 6 bases outside the gene matches. From germline, CDR1 is MGHRA and CDR2 YSYEKL. This chain's CDR3 is CASSPYLAGVNEQFF. The DNA for the CDR3 is TGCGCCAGCAGCCCCTACCTAGCGGGAGTCAATGAGCAGTTCTTC.

The chain joins TRBV12-1 to TRBJ2-2; the D call TRBD2 from the table was never checked on the DNA. TRBV12-1 is listed as a pseudogene. The CDR3 covers 16 residues. CDR3 residues: CASSLSREANTGELFF. The CDR3 coding sequence is TGTGCCAGCAGCTTATCGCGGGAGGCGAACACCGGGGAGCTGTTTTTT.

The chain couples TRBV11-2 to TRBJ1-1; D is perhaps TRBD1 (6 bases). Trimming pared 1 base from V and 0 bases from J, leaving 9 bases between. The germline V gene encodes CDR1 SGHAT and CDR2 FQNNGV. The CDR3 is made up of 15 amino acids. The CDR3 DNA is TGTGCCAGCAGCTTAGTAAAGGGGGTGAACACTGAAGCTTTCTTT. Translating it yields CASSLVKGVNTEAFF.

This clone has more than one count but fewer than ten. The rearrangement joins TRBV5-4 to TRBJ1-2, with 7 bases lining up with TRBD1. This CDR3 contains 14 residues. V dropped 3 bases and J dropped 4; count of bases not matched to a gene: 6. Germline V gives CDR1 SGHNT, CDR2 YYREEE (reference sequence). CDR3 DNA sequence: TGTGCCAGCAGCTCGGGGACAGACCCCTATGGCTACACCTTC. It is translated as CASSSGTDPYGYTF.

The rearrangement joins TRBV7-9 to TRBJ2-1, with TRBD1 matching over 10 bases. CDR3 length: 17 residues. The germline CDR1 and CDR2 sequences are SEHNR and FQNEAQ (reference sequence). V lost 5 bases, J lost 7 bases, and 14 bases stayed unmatched. The CDR3 DNA reads as TGTGCCAGCAGCCAAACGACAGGGGGCGAAGGGAGGAATGAGCAGTTCTTC. It translates to CASSQTTGGEGRNEQFF.

This clone was observed a handful of times. The V gene is TRBV4-3, the J gene TRBJ1-2; the D gene is possibly TRBD1 (5 bases). CDR1 is LGHNA and CDR2 is YSLEER in the germline V gene. The CDR3 spans 15 residues. Trimming shortened V by 1 base and J by 1 base, and 10 bases separated the two germline ends. The CDR3 sequence: CASSQVFRDNYGYTF. The CDR3 DNA is TGCGCCAGCAGCCAAGTTTTCAGGGATAACTATGGCTACACCTTC.

Within the sample, this clone is medium-sized. The rearrangement joins TRBV19 to TRBJ2-3; D is unclear. Germline CDR1 and CDR2: LNHDA and SQIVND (reference sequence). This CDR3 spans 11 amino acids. Trimming left V 5 bases short and J 5 bases short, with 5 bases between. The DNA for the CDR3 is TGTGCCAGTAGTGCGTTAGATACGCAGTATTTT. Residues: CASSALDTQYF.

The table lists this clone with a few counts. The chain couples TRBV5-5 to TRBJ2-3, with TRBD1 matching 7 bases. V lost 2 bases to trimming and J lost 12 bases; unmatched junction nucleotides: 12. Germline V lookup: CDR1 SGHKS, CDR2 YYEKEE (reference sequence). The CDR3 loop spans 14 amino acids. The CDR3 here is CASSFVQGTVLQYF. CDR3 coding DNA: TGTGCCAGCAGCTTTGTACAAGGGACAGTTTTACAGTATTTT.

The chain couples TRBV11-3 to TRBJ2-4, with D tentatively TRBD2 (5 bases). The CDR3 totals 12 residues. V was shortened by 4 bases and J by 8 bases, with 9 bases between the two germline ends. From germline, CDR1 is SGHNT and CDR2 YENEEA. CDR3 coding DNA: TGTGCCAGCAGCTCAAGGGAGTACATTCAGTACTTC. Protein product: CASSSREYIQYF.

The chain combines TRBV6-5 with TRBJ1-2; D is possibly TRBD1 (6 bases). The CDR3 runs to 14 residues. The V end lost 5 bases, the J end lost 7 bases, and 17 bases lay between the germline ends. The germline V gene has CDR1 MNHEY and CDR2 SVGAGI. The CDR3 sequence: CASSPDRWGGGYTF. CDR3 bases: TGTGCCAGCAGTCCCGACAGGTGGGGGGGTGGCTACACCTTC.

This clone is medium-sized (0.01 to 0.1%) within its sample. The chain carries TRBV4-1 and TRBJ1-5; 7 nucleotides align to TRBD1. There are 16 residues in the CDR3. V gave up 1 base and J gave up 4 bases; unmatched junction bases: 7. Germline CDR1 reads MGHRA; CDR2 reads YSYEKL. The CDR3 DNA reads as TGCGCCAGCAGCCAAGTCATGCGGGACAGAAATCAGCCCCAGCATTTT. Its protein is CASSQVMRDRNQPQHF.

The V gene is TRBV16, the J gene TRBJ1-1, with 9 bases aligning to TRBD1. The V segment lost 0 bases and the J segment 1 base; nucleotides outside the gene matches: 0. Per the germline V gene, CDR1 is KGHSY and CDR2 is FQNENV. This CDR3 has 15 residues. This CDR3 is CASSQSGQGNTEAFF. As DNA, the CDR3 is TGTGCCAGCAGCCAATCGGGACAGGGGAACACTGAAGCTTTCTTT.

This clone was picked up one time. V usage is TRBV19 and J usage is TRBJ2-5; unclear D gene. This CDR3 contains 13 residues. V was trimmed by 0 bases and J by 5 bases, leaving 7 bases between them. Germline V gene sequence: CDR1 LNHDA, CDR2 SQIVND (reference sequence). The CDR3 loop is CASSIDWHETQYF. CDR3 coding DNA: TGTGCCAGTAGTATAGACTGGCACGAGACCCAGTACTTC.

The rearrangement uses TRBV7-9 and TRBJ2-1; no firm D call. The CDR3 loop spans 15 amino acids. Germline values: CDR1 SEHNR, CDR2 FQNEAQ (reference sequence). Deletions cut 3 bases from V and 0 bases from J, with 9 bases between. The CDR3 nucleotides are TGTGCCAGCAGCTTTACTCAGCGCTCCTACAATGAGCAGTTCTTC. Encoded protein: CASSFTQRSYNEQFF.

V and J are TRBV5-1 and TRBJ2-7, with 9 bases fitting TRBD1. CDR3 length: 14 residues. Germline V CDR1 and CDR2: SGHRS, YFSETQ. V shed 2 bases and J 6 bases; nucleotides not matched to a gene: 6. The CDR3 is CASSLGDREGEQYF. The CDR3 DNA follows: TGCGCCAGCAGCTTAGGGGACAGGGAAGGCGAGCAGTACTTC. Looking up the rest from reference TRBV5-1 and TRBJ2-7 gives the full variable domain: KAGVTQTPRYLIKTRGQQVTLSCSPISGHRSVSWYQQTPGQGLQFLFEYFSETQRNKGNFPGRFSGRQFSNSRSEMNVSTLELGDSALYLCASSLGDREGEQYFGPGTRLTVT.

The CDR3 protein is CASSFGGPSYNEQFF. As DNA, the CDR3 is TGTGCCAGCAGCTTTGGCGGGCCCTCCTACAATGAGCAGTTCTTC. The V gene is TRBV7-9, the J gene TRBJ2-1; tentative D call: TRBD2 (5 bases). The germline V and J ends were trimmed by 3 bases and 0 bases, with 9 bases remaining between them. The CDR3 consists of 15 residues. CDR1 SEHNR and CDR2 FQNEAQ come from the germline V gene (reference sequence). The full variable domain, in which reference TRBV7-9 and TRBJ2-1 provide the parts outside the CDR3, is DTGVSQNPRHKITKRGQNVTFRCDPISEHNRLYWYRQTLGQGPEFLTYFQNEAQLEKSRLLSDRFSAERPKGSFSTLEIQRTEQGDSAMYLCASSFGGPSYNEQFFGPGTRLTVL.

This clone showed up just a few times. Written as DNA, the CDR3 is TGTGCCAGCAGCAATGGTCTACCGGGACAGTCCCTCACATCCTATGGCTACACCTTC. This translates into CASSNGLPGQSLTSYGYTF. The chain recombines TRBV21-1 with TRBJ1-2; the table assigns TRBD1, which was not confirmed against the DNA. TRBV21-1 is a recognized pseudogene. The CDR3 extends over 19 amino acids.

This clone was found a few times. This sequence joins TRBV19 and TRBJ2-5; TRBD2 aligns across 10 bases. Looked up from germline, CDR1 is LNHDA and CDR2 is SQIVND (reference sequence). The trim removed 2 bases at V and 5 bases at J, leaving 5 bases unmatched. The length of the CDR3 is 15 residues. CDR3 sequence (DNA): TGTGCCAGTAGTATAACTAGCGGGAAAAAGGAGACCCAGTACTTC. Translation: CASSITSGKKETQYF.

This sequence joins TRBV28 and TRBJ2-7; 7 positions agree with TRBD2. V was pared by 4 bases and J by 1 base, with 4 bases of the junction left unmatched. CDR1 is MDHEN and CDR2 is SYDVKM in the germline V gene. This CDR3 region has 14 residues. The CDR3 nucleotides read TGTGCCAGCAGTTCAATCGGGAGGTCCTACGAGCAGTACTTC. It specifies CASSSIGRSYEQYF.

This clone was detected only a few times. The chain is built from TRBV9 and TRBJ2-1; 8 bases agree with TRBD2. The V gene end was trimmed by 3 bases and the J gene end by 0 bases; junction bases not matched to a gene: 8. CDR3 length: 17 residues. Germline V gene lookup returns CDR1 SGDLS and CDR2 YYNGEE. CDR3 protein: CASSDRLATSSYNEQFF. As DNA, the CDR3 is TGTGCCAGCAGCGACCGACTAGCGACCAGCTCCTACAATGAGCAGTTCTTC.

This rearrangement joins TRBV7-9 to TRBJ2-7; 10 bases align to TRBD2. This CDR3 has 14 residues. V trimming: 8 bases; J trimming: 1 base; junction bases outside the gene matches: 5. The germline V gene has CDR1 SEHNR and CDR2 FQNEAQ (reference sequence). The CDR3 coding sequence is TGTGCCAGCCAACGAGCGGGAGGGTCCTACGAGCAGTACTTC. Its translation is CASQRAGGSYEQYF.

Judged by abundance, this clone is medium-sized. The genes are TRBV21-1 and TRBJ2-7; the tabulated D call, TRBD2, remains unverified against the DNA. TRBV21-1 is a known pseudogene. This CDR3 has 17 residues. The CDR3 protein is CASSNPRPGLAAKEQYF. The DNA of the CDR3 is TGTGCCAGCAGCAATCCAAGACCGGGACTAGCCGCTAAGGAGCAGTACTTC.

This clone is medium-sized (0.01 to 0.1%). The chain couples TRBV6-6 to TRBJ2-6, with TRBD2 as a possible D gene (5 bases). The CDR3 runs to 16 residues. V was pared by 7 bases and J by 2 bases, with 15 bases between. Germline lookup yields CDR1 MNHNY and CDR2 SVGAGI (reference sequence). As DNA, the CDR3 is TGTGCCAGCACCGAAAGTGAGAGGGCTGGGGCCAACGTCCTGACTTTC. Its protein is CASTESERAGANVLTF.

V is TRBV18 and J is TRBJ2-7, with 12 bases fitting TRBD2. The CDR3 spans 20 residues. V was clipped by 1 base and J by 2 bases; unmatched bases: 15. Per germline, CDR1 KGHSH and CDR2 LQKENI. The CDR3 nucleotides are TGTGCCAGCTCACCACGGGACTTGAGGCTAGCGGGAGGGCCAACCTACGAGCAGTACTTC. Its translation: CASSPRDLRLAGGPTYEQYF.

This clone was counted between two and nine times. This CDR3 is CASSLTGRFCVNTEAFF. The CDR3, as DNA: TGTGCCAGCAGCTTAACGGGAAGGTTCTGCGTGAACACTGAAGCTTTCTTT. The rearrangement uses TRBV7-9 and TRBJ1-1; D unresolved. The CDR3 contains 17 residues. V lost 2 bases to trimming and J lost 0 bases, with 16 bases between them. Germline CDR1 and CDR2: SEHNR and FQNEAQ (reference sequence).

The V call is TRBV9, the J call TRBJ2-3, with D possibly matching TRBD1 (6 bases). Germline CDR1 and CDR2: SGDLS and YYNGEE. Deletions cut 2 bases from V and 0 bases from J, with 13 bases between. This CDR3 is built from 16 residues. CDR3: CASSVRGQLSTDTQYF. Here the CDR3 DNA reads TGTGCCAGCAGCGTCAGAGGACAGCTAAGCACAGATACGCAGTATTTT.

This clone is medium-sized within its sample. The CDR3 bases are TGTGCCAGCAGCTTTTATACCCGGGACTACCCGACCTACGAGCAGTACTTC. It translates to CASSFYTRDYPTYEQYF. V and J are TRBV5-6 and TRBJ2-7; 7 bases fit TRBD2. Trimming took 2 bases from V and 2 from J; bases not matched to a gene: 13. This CDR3 is built from 17 residues. Per the germline V gene, CDR1 is SGHDT and CDR2 is YYEEEE. Complete variable domain (other parts from reference TRBV5-6 and TRBJ2-7): DAGVTQSPTHLIKTRGQQVTLRCSPKSGHDTVSWYQQALGQGPQFIFQYYEEEERQRGNFPDRFSGHQFPNYSSELNVNALLLGDSALYLCASSFYTRDYPTYEQYFGPGTRLTVT.

By frequency in the sample, this clone is medium-sized. The chain joins TRBV29-1 to TRBJ2-7; 9 bases line up with TRBD2. The CDR3 consists of 13 residues. Germline loops: CDR1 SQVTM, CDR2 ANQGSEA. The J segment lost 1 base and the V segment lost 4 bases, leaving 2 bases of the junction unmatched. CDR3 region: CSVGLAESYEQYF. The CDR3 DNA sequence: TGCAGCGTTGGACTAGCGGAGTCCTACGAGCAGTACTTC.